The rows below give T cell receptor beta chains drawn from one sample of a study of shared clonotypes between healthy human individuals. The method was immunoSEQ multiplex PCR; TCRdb's version includes in-frame clones alone and lacks a portion of them. The data show about a million clones, 60% to 80% seen once. Input material: memory CD4+ T cells from PBMCs. Receptors were obtained from a man aged 18 to 30 in good health. Some clones in this sample may be carry-over from other donors' samples. Both conserved end residues are part of each CDR3. The D gene is left open where the match is weak. Expanded clones get a size class; other rows say once, few or many, or leave the size out.

v_gene: TRBV11-2
d_gene: .
len: 20
abundance: once
j_gene: TRBJ2-5
CDR3aa: CASSLEGLASKPWGQETQYF
CDR3nt: TGTGCCAGCAGCTTAGAGGGGCTAGCGAGTAAACCTTGGGGGCAAGAGACCCAGTACTTC

v_gene: TRBV27
d_gene: TRBD2
len: 14
abundance: .
j_gene: TRBJ2-4
CDR3aa: CASSFRTSGTIQYF
CDR3nt: TGTGCCAGCAGTTTTCGGACTAGCGGGACCATTCAGTACTTC

v_gene: TRBV19
d_gene: .
len: 15
abundance: .
j_gene: TRBJ1-5
CDR3aa: CASSIGIDSNQPQHF
CDR3nt: TGTGCCAGTAGTATTGGCATAGACAGCAATCAGCCCCAGCATTTT

v_gene: TRBV7-9
d_gene: TRBD1
len: 16
abundance: .
j_gene: TRBJ2-7
CDR3aa: CASNSGTGGTWGEQYF
CDR3nt: TGTGCCAGCAACTCCGGGACAGGGGGCACCTGGGGCGAGCAGTACTTC

v_gene: TRBV29-1
d_gene: .
len: 12
abundance: few
j_gene: TRBJ1-1
CDR3aa: CSVDRDGTEAFF
CDR3nt: TGCAGCGTTGACAGGGATGGTACTGAAGCTTTCTTT

v_gene: TRBV2
d_gene: TRBD1
len: 15
abundance: .
j_gene: TRBJ1-5
CDR3aa: CASSEPDRVNQPQHF
CDR3nt: TGTGCCAGCAGTGAACCGGACAGGGTCAATCAGCCCCAGCATTTT

v_gene: TRBV30
d_gene: .
len: 14
abundance: .
j_gene: TRBJ2-5
CDR3aa: CAWRTSGQRLTQYF
CDR3nt: TGTGCCTGGAGGACGTCGGGACAAAGGCTGACCCAGTACTTC

v_gene: TRBV30
d_gene: .
len: 16
abundance: .
j_gene: TRBJ1-5
CDR3aa: CAWSAGPGQANQPQHF
CDR3nt: TGTGCCTGGAGCGCCGGACCCGGACAAGCCAATCAGCCCCAGCATTTT

v_gene: TRBV7-9
d_gene: TRBD1
len: 14
abundance: many
j_gene: TRBJ1-2
CDR3aa: CASSWTGANYGYTF
CDR3nt: TGTGCCAGCAGCTGGACAGGGGCTAACTATGGCTACACCTTC

v_gene: TRBV2
d_gene: .
len: 15
abundance: once
j_gene: TRBJ2-4
CDR3aa: CASSDGALAKNIQYF
CDR3nt: TGTGCCAGCAGTGATGGGGCACTAGCCAAAAACATTCAGTACTTC

v_gene: TRBV7-8
d_gene: .
len: 12
abundance: .
j_gene: TRBJ1-5
CDR3aa: CASSPHNQPQHF
CDR3nt: TGTGCCAGCAGCCCACACAATCAGCCCCAGCATTTT

v_gene: TRBV6-5
d_gene: TRBD2
len: 15
abundance: .
j_gene: TRBJ2-7
CDR3aa: CASTNRAGDSYEQYF
CDR3nt: TGTGCCAGCACCAATAGGGCGGGGGACTCCTACGAGCAGTACTTC

v_gene: TRBV18
d_gene: TRBD1
len: 15
abundance: few
j_gene: TRBJ1-1
CDR3aa: CASSPPGQGDTEAFF
CDR3nt: TGTGCCAGCTCACCTCCCGGACAGGGAGACACTGAAGCTTTCTTT

v_gene: TRBV5-6
d_gene: TRBD1
len: 15
abundance: .
j_gene: TRBJ1-2
CDR3aa: CASSLYGQGAGGYTF
CDR3nt: TGTGCCAGCAGCCTTTATGGACAGGGGGCAGGTGGCTACACCTTC

v_gene: TRBV5-1
d_gene: TRBD2
len: 14
abundance: .
j_gene: TRBJ2-7
CDR3aa: CASSSLADPYEQYF
CDR3nt: TGCGCCAGCAGTTCACTAGCGGACCCCTACGAGCAGTACTTC

v_gene: TRBV13
d_gene: .
len: 16
abundance: .
j_gene: TRBJ2-7
CDR3aa: CASSPPRSAGSYEQYF
CDR3nt: TGTGCCAGCAGCCCCCCCCGTTCAGCGGGTTCCTACGAGCAGTACTTC

v_gene: TRBV29-1
d_gene: .
len: 12
abundance: .
j_gene: TRBJ1-2
CDR3aa: CSVERIREGYTF
CDR3nt: TGCAGCGTTGAGCGGATAAGGGAGGGGTACACCTTC

v_gene: TRBV19
d_gene: .
len: 14
abundance: .
j_gene: TRBJ1-5
CDR3aa: CASARQALREPQHF
CDR3nt: TGTGCCAGTGCCCGACAGGCTTTAAGGGAGCCCCAGCATTTT

v_gene: TRBV28
d_gene: TRBD1
len: 15
abundance: .
j_gene: TRBJ1-2
CDR3aa: CASSTGTGEFYGYTF
CDR3nt: TGTGCCAGCAGTACCGGGACAGGGGAGTTCTATGGCTACACCTTC

v_gene: TRBV30
d_gene: TRBD1
len: 16
abundance: .
j_gene: TRBJ1-4
CDR3aa: CAWRPLDRDRGEKLFF
CDR3nt: TGTGCCTGGAGGCCGTTAGACCGGGACAGGGGTGAAAAACTGTTTTTT

v_gene: TRBV10-3
d_gene: TRBD1
len: 12
abundance: .
j_gene: TRBJ2-7
CDR3aa: CAIRGQGEEQYF
CDR3nt: TGTGCCATCAGGGGACAGGGCGAGGAGCAGTACTTC

v_gene: TRBV2
d_gene: .
len: 15
abundance: .
j_gene: TRBJ1-6
CDR3aa: CASNTGPGGYSPLHF
CDR3nt: TGTGCCAGCAACACAGGACCCGGCGGGTATTCACCCCTCCACTTT

v_gene: TRBV7-9
d_gene: .
len: 15
abundance: .
j_gene: TRBJ2-7
CDR3aa: CASSPRQGRVYEQYF
CDR3nt: TGTGCCAGCAGCCCGAGACAGGGGAGGGTCTACGAGCAGTACTTC

v_gene: TRBV28
d_gene: .
len: 15
abundance: .
j_gene: TRBJ1-4
CDR3aa: CASSRGRTVNEKLFF
CDR3nt: TGTGCCAGCAGTCGTGGCAGGACAGTTAATGAAAAACTGTTTTTT

v_gene: TRBV6-6
d_gene: .
len: 15
abundance: .
j_gene: TRBJ1-1
CDR3aa: CASSYSGQGLTEAFF
CDR3nt: TGTGCCAGCAGTTACTCCGGGCAGGGTCTCACTGAAGCTTTCTTT

v_gene: TRBV15
d_gene: .
len: 14
abundance: few
j_gene: TRBJ1-2
CDR3aa: CATSRDGSNYGYTF
CDR3nt: TGTGCCACCAGCAGAGATGGGAGTAACTATGGCTACACCTTC

v_gene: TRBV6-5
d_gene: TRBD1
len: 14
abundance: .
j_gene: TRBJ1-2
CDR3aa: CASRLGQANYGYTF
CDR3nt: TGTGCCAGCAGACTTGGACAGGCGAACTATGGCTACACCTTC